This T cell receptor beta chain appears in the sequencing data of a study of shared clonotypes between healthy human individuals. Findings and limits, study-wide: The expectation was that sequencing depth would affect clonotype sharing among donors. Clonotypes that were shared across a handful of donors made up approximately 5% of naive CD4 clonotypes. Generally, estimated richness proved larger in naive subsets than it did in memory subsets. Some clonotypes were shared by all four sorted-subset donors, while others were not shared. The non-shared ones had lower generation probabilities than the shared ones.

Sequencing was performed with immunoSEQ multiplex PCR; in TCRdb, only in-frame clones are kept and a portion is missing. The sample lists some 1,100,000 clones; more than 75% were seen once. To note about this clone: Its antigen remains unknown.

The CDR3 is 12 residues long. CDR1 is SGHKS and CDR2 is YYEKEE in the germline V gene (reference sequence). The V and J ends lost 4 bases and 2 bases respectively, with 6 bases between them. This clonotype originated in a man younger than 35 in good health. Some clones in this sample may be carry-over from other donors' samples. The chain carries TRBV5-5 and TRBJ1-1, with no clear D. Sequenced sample: memory CD4+ T cells from PBMCs. Subset meaning: CD45RA-negative fraction. This CDR3 reads CASSRLNTEAFF. The CDR3 DNA reads as TGTGCCAGCAGCCGACTAAACACTGAAGCTTTCTTT.